The clone carrying this T cell receptor (beta chain) came up many times. Its antigen is not known. Naive CD8 T cells underwent sorting with the CD8+CD4-CCR7+CD45RA+ definition. One entry per CDR3 protein, called by TCRdb with MiXCR from the PCR reads. The sample lists around 480,000 distinct CDR3 sequences, about 21% seen once, with around 0.84% in the top ten. The data originate from a study of molecular identifiers for immune sequencing clone quantification. Study conclusions and caveats: Over 99% of effector molecules, yet under 1% of naive-cell molecules, were held by clones above 20 RNA copies.

Germline V gene lookup returns CDR1 MDHEN and CDR2 SYDVKM. This CDR3 region has 15 residues. Between the trimmed V and J ends, which lost 2 bases and 1 base, there was a span of 8 bases. This rearrangement joins TRBV28 to TRBJ2-2; a weak D match, TRBD2 (6 bases). Sequencing was carried out using naive CD8+ T cells from blood, with Jurkat cell RNA spiked in. Stated subset: FACS-sorted CD8+CD4-CCR7+CD45RA+ naive T cells. This receptor was identified in a human donor in good health. Some libraries in this study had Jurkat cell RNA spiked in. CDR3 sequence reads: CASSLGTVNTGELFF. CDR3 bases: TGTGCCAGCAGTTTAGGGACTGTGAACACCGGGGAGCTGTTTTTT.